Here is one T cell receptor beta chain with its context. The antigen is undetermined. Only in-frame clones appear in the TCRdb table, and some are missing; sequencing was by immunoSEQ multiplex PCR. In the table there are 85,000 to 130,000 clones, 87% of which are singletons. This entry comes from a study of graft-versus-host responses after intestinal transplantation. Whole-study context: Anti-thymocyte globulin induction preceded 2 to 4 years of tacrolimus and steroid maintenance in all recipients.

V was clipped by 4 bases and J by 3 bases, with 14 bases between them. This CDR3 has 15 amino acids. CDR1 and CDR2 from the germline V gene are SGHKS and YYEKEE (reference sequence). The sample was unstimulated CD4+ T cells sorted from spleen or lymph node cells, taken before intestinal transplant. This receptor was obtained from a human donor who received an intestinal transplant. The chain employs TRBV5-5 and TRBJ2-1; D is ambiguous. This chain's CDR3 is CASSPVGLYYNEQFF. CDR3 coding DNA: TGTGCCAGCAGCCCCGTTGGCCTCTACTACAATGAGCAGTTCTTC.